One and the same sample provided the 25 T cell receptor beta chains below, sequenced in a study of control samples from healthy donors and cancer patients. Libraries were prepared by immunoSEQ multiplex PCR; TCRdb keeps only in-frame clonotypes and omits some of them. The table includes more than 110,000 clones, roughly 92% detected once. Sequencing used blood. These TCRs come from a man aged 25 to 40 in good health.

The rearrangement links TRBV30 to TRBJ1-1; the D gene is possibly TRBD1 (6 bases). CDR3 size: 13 residues. CDR1 and CDR2 from the germline V gene are GTSNPN and SVGIG (reference sequence). V lost 5 bases and J 5 bases, leaving 15 bases between the germline ends. The CDR3, as DNA: TGTGCCTGGGAGGAGGGGGTCTTAACTGAAGCTTTCTTT. Protein: CAWEEGVLTEAFF. The full variable domain, in which reference TRBV30 and TRBJ1-1 provide the parts outside the CDR3, is SQTIHQWPATLVQPVGSPLSLECTVEGTSNPNLYWYRQAAGRGLQLLFYSVGIGQISSEVPQNLSASRPQDRQFILSSKKLLLSDSGFYLCAWEEGVLTEAFFGQGTRLTVV.

The chain carries TRBV27 and TRBJ2-1; 9 nucleotides agree with TRBD1. CDR1 MNHEY and CDR2 SMNVEV come from the germline V gene (reference sequence). The CDR3 runs to 17 residues. The V and J ends lost 9 bases and 2 bases, in that order; junction bases with no gene match: 14. The CDR3 is CASKDRGEPWAYNEQFF. The CDR3 DNA is TGTGCCAGTAAGGACAGGGGTGAACCTTGGGCCTACAATGAGCAGTTCTTC.

V is TRBV7-2 and J is TRBJ2-1; D is possibly TRBD2 (6 bases). The germline V gene has CDR1 SGHTA and CDR2 FQGNSA. Trimming took off 4 bases at V and 5 bases at J, with 12 bases between the two ends. This CDR3 region has 14 residues. The CDR3 region is CASSSLLANNEQFF. As DNA, the CDR3 is TGTGCCAGCAGCTCATTACTAGCAAACAATGAGCAGTTCTTC.

The chain couples TRBV13 to TRBJ2-3; possibly TRBD2 for D (5 bases). The V end was cut by 5 bases, the J end by 1 base, with 10 bases between. The CDR3 runs to 14 residues. Germline values: CDR1 PRHDT, CDR2 FYEKMQ (reference sequence). The CDR3 DNA reads TGTGCCAGCAGCGACTACCTAGGCACAGATACGCAGTATTTT. This gives the protein CASSDYLGTDTQYF.

A word on this clone: In the same sample, other DNA sequences code for this CDR3. The chain has TRBV6-2 or TRBV6-3 and TRBJ2-3; the match to TRBD2 covers 13 bases. From germline, CDR1 is MNHEY and CDR2 SVGEGT. The CDR3 runs 15 residues. Unmatched junction bases numbered 4, after V lost 6 bases and J lost 4 bases. As DNA, the CDR3 is TGTGCCAGCAGCCGACTAGCGGGAGGAGCAGATACGCAGTATTTT. This sequence encodes CASSRLAGGADTQYF.

CDR3 DNA: TGTGCCAGCAGTACCCAGACGCGGGGGAAGACACAAGAGACCCAGTACTTC. This translates into CASSTQTRGKTQETQYF. The V gene is TRBV28, the J gene TRBJ2-5, with 7 bases fitting TRBD2. The length of the CDR3 is 17 residues. The V gene end was trimmed by 5 bases and the J gene end by 2 bases; junction bases not matched to a gene: 14. Germline V CDR1 and CDR2: MDHEN, SYDVKM.

V is TRBV5-1 and J is TRBJ1-2, with 10 bases matching TRBD1. Germline V CDR1 and CDR2: SGHRS, YFSETQ. The J segment lost 6 bases and the V segment lost 2 bases, leaving 7 bases of the junction unmatched. This CDR3 spans 15 amino acids. The CDR3 reads CASSLQPGTGDGYTF. CDR3 in DNA: TGCGCCAGCAGCTTACAACCCGGGACAGGGGATGGCTACACCTTC.

This chain connects TRBV28 to TRBJ2-1, with 12 bases aligning to TRBD2. Trimming took 3 bases from V and 8 from J; bases not matched to a gene: 8. CDR1 and CDR2 (germline): MDHEN, SYDVKM. The CDR3 totals 16 residues. The CDR3 here is CASSFSTSGRVDEQFF. The CDR3 DNA is TGTGCCAGCAGTTTCTCGACTAGCGGGAGAGTCGATGAGCAGTTCTTC.

The chain recombines TRBV24-1 with TRBJ2-7; TRBD2 aligns across 10 bases. Trimming took 3 bases from V and 6 from J; bases not matched to a gene: 1. The CDR3 is 13 residues long. CDR1 and CDR2 from the germline V gene are KGHDR and SFDVKD. The CDR3 DNA follows: TGTGCCACCAGTGATCTAGCGGGAGTCGAGCAGTACTTC. As protein: CATSDLAGVEQYF.

The V gene is TRBV2, the J gene TRBJ2-7, with D possibly being TRBD1 or TRBD2 (5 bases each). This CDR3 contains 13 residues. The V and J ends lost 7 bases and 5 bases respectively, with 15 bases between them. The germline CDR1 and CDR2 sequences are SNHLY and FYNNEI. The CDR3 sequence is CASKGRERDEQYF. The CDR3 nucleotides are TGTGCCAGCAAAGGCAGGGAGAGGGACGAGCAGTACTTC.

The chain couples TRBV28 to TRBJ1-5; possibly TRBD1 for D (6 bases). This CDR3 is 15 amino acids long. V shed 7 bases and J shed 6 bases, with 19 bases lying between them. The germline V gene encodes CDR1 MDHEN and CDR2 SYDVKM. The CDR3 DNA is TGTGCCAGCACCCCTGACAGGACCCAGCGTCAGCCCCAGCATTTT. It translates to CASTPDRTQRQPQHF.

The rearrangement joins TRBV24-1 to TRBJ2-5; 9 positions agree with TRBD2. The CDR3 is 14 residues long. Looked up from germline, CDR1 is KGHDR and CDR2 is SFDVKD. Losses at the gene ends were 5 bases for V and 7 bases for J; bases not matched to a gene: 7. CDR3 amino acids: CATSAPSGVGTQYF. As DNA, the CDR3 is TGTGCCACCAGTGCCCCTAGCGGGGTGGGGACCCAGTACTTC.

This clone was picked up one time. The chain carries TRBV28 and TRBJ2-2; D is ambiguous. Trimming shortened V by 5 bases and J by 3 bases, and 4 bases separated the two germline ends. Germline V gives CDR1 MDHEN, CDR2 SYDVKM. This CDR3 spans 12 amino acids. The CDR3 region has the DNA TGTGCCAGCAGTCGATACACCGGGGAGCTGTTTTTT. Protein sequence: CASSRYTGELFF.

The chain is built from TRBV4-3 and TRBJ2-7; TRBD2 matches 8 bases. This CDR3 has 15 residues. V lost 0 bases, J lost 1 base, and 2 bases stayed unmatched. Germline CDR1 LGHNA, CDR2 YSLEER. The CDR3 bases are TGCGCCAGCAGCCAAGAGAGCGGGAGTTCCTACGAGCAGTACTTC. Translated: CASSQESGSSYEQYF.

CDR3 in amino acids: CASSPRTGFVTTEAFF. The CDR3 DNA is TGTGCCAGCAGCCCCCGGACAGGGTTCGTGACCACTGAAGCTTTCTTT. The V gene is TRBV3-1 (or the pseudogene TRBV3-2), the J gene TRBJ1-1, with 8 bases fitting TRBD1. This CDR3 has 16 residues. J lost 4 bases, V lost 4 bases, and 11 bases had no gene match. Germline loops: CDR1 LGHDT, CDR2 YNNKEL (reference sequence).

The chain links TRBV6-5 to TRBJ1-5; TRBD1 matches 9 bases. The CDR3 covers 13 residues. Germline-derived CDR1 and CDR2 are MNHEY and SVGAGI. With 6 bases clipped from V and 5 bases from J, the junction kept 2 bases outside the gene matches. Written as DNA, the CDR3 is TGTGCCAGCAGGGGACAGGGTGATCAGCCCCAGCATTTT. As protein: CASRGQGDQPQHF.

The gene calls are TRBV6-1 and TRBJ2-3; no clear D gene. In germline, CDR1 is MNHNS, CDR2 SASEGT. Trimming stripped 2 bases from V and 0 bases from J, with 9 bases between. CDR3 length: 15 amino acids. CDR3 in DNA: TGTGCCAGCAGTGAAAGGAGAACTAGCACAGATACGCAGTATTTT. Amino acids: CASSERRTSTDTQYF.

The chain links TRBV6-4 to TRBJ1-2, with TRBD1 identical over 7 bases. The V gene end was trimmed by 5 bases and the J gene end by 6 bases; junction bases not matched to a gene: 12. CDR3 size: 15 residues. Germline V gives CDR1 MRHNA, CDR2 SNTAGT. The CDR3 region is CASSQQGEAFHGYTF. In DNA, the CDR3 is TGTGCCAGCAGTCAGCAGGGGGAGGCTTTCCATGGCTACACCTTC.

The sample holds one count of this clone. The J gene is TRBJ1-1, the V gene TRBV3-1 (or the pseudogene TRBV3-2); 9 nucleotides match TRBD1. Germline V lookup: CDR1 LGHDT, CDR2 YNNKEL (reference sequence). J was trimmed by 11 bases and V by 4 bases; bases with no gene match: 8. This CDR3 is built from 13 residues. CDR3 amino acids: CASSRKGTGLAFF. The CDR3 DNA follows: TGTGCCAGCAGCCGAAAAGGGACAGGGTTGGCTTTCTTT.

J is TRBJ2-1 and V is TRBV3-1 (or the pseudogene TRBV3-2), with 10 bases lining up with TRBD2. This CDR3 has 18 amino acids. Germline V lookup: CDR1 LGHDT, CDR2 YNNKEL (reference sequence). Trimming removed 4 bases from V and 7 bases from J; junction bases left unmatched: 16. The CDR3 sequence: CASSRLLLAGNERNEQFF. As DNA, the CDR3 is TGTGCCAGCAGCCGCCTCCTACTAGCGGGAAATGAAAGGAATGAGCAGTTCTTC.

The chain links TRBV27 to TRBJ2-7; 9 bases are a match to TRBD1. Germline assignment: CDR1 MNHEY and CDR2 SMNVEV (reference sequence). This CDR3 spans 15 amino acids. The V gene end was trimmed by 6 bases and the J gene end by 0 bases; junction bases not matched to a gene: 6. The CDR3: CASSPRQGGSYEQYF. The CDR3 coding sequence is TGTGCCAGCAGCCCCCGACAGGGGGGCTCCTACGAGCAGTACTTC.

V gene TRBV29-1 combines with J gene TRBJ2-2; TRBD2 is a possible D gene (6 bases). Germline CDR1 SQVTM, CDR2 ANQGSEA. The CDR3 sequence is 12 residues long. V was clipped by 5 bases and J by 8 bases, with 12 bases between them. In DNA, the CDR3 is TGCAGCGTTTTTGGCGGGGCAGGGGAGCTGTTTTTT. Translation: CSVFGGAGELFF.

This CDR3 is CASSLAGMNTEAFF. In nucleotides, the CDR3 is TGTGCCAGCAGTTTGGCAGGAATGAACACTGAAGCTTTCTTT. The rearrangement joins TRBV28 to TRBJ1-1; unclear D gene. Germline CDR1 MDHEN, CDR2 SYDVKM. CDR3 size: 14 residues. Trimming took off 3 bases at V and 0 bases at J, with 8 bases between the two ends.

This chain connects TRBV27 to TRBJ2-2; TRBD2 might be the D (5 bases). Germline values: CDR1 MNHEY, CDR2 SMNVEV (reference sequence). Trimming left V 5 bases short and J 3 bases short, with 16 bases between. This CDR3 has 16 amino acids. The CDR3 DNA reads TGTGCCAGCAGTGAATGGGTCGGGGTGGACACCGGGGAGCTGTTTTTT. Amino acids: CASSEWVGVDTGELFF.

The count of this clone is one. Other DNA sequences within the sample encode an identical CDR3. The rearrangement links TRBV29-1 to TRBJ2-3; D gene uncertain. Deletions cut 3 bases from V and 2 bases from J, with 6 bases between. The CDR3 extends over 12 amino acids. Germline CDR1 SQVTM, CDR2 ANQGSEA. The CDR3 DNA reads TGCAGCGTTGAGTCTTCCACAGATACGCAGTATTTT. Encoded protein: CSVESSTDTQYF.